This T cell receptor (beta chain) originates from a study of T-cell reconstitution after alpha-beta-depleted transplantation in children. The CDR3 runs 14 residues. V was trimmed by 2 bases and J by 0 bases, leaving 5 bases between them. CDR1 MNHEY and CDR2 SVGAGI come from the germline V gene. Unique molecular identifiers were incorporated into the prepared TCRbeta library. TCRdb used MiXCR to reprocess the PCR reads, holding one entry per CDR3 protein. Of a few hundred thousand distinct CDR3 sequences in the sample, around 16% were seen once. This clonotype was sampled from a human donor who donated a stem cell graft to a child with acute lymphoblastic leukemia. This rearrangement joins TRBV6-5 to TRBJ1-3; D is uncertain. The sample here was PBMCs from the stem cell graft donor, taken from the stem cell graft. The DNA of the CDR3 is TGTGCCAGCAGTTACGACTTCTCTGGAAACACCATATATTTT. This codes for CASSYDFSGNTIYF.